The sequence of this TCR beta chain was determined in a study of cytomegalovirus exposure and HLA in healthy donors. Findings of the study overall: Presence/absence analyses took donor sequencing depth as roughly uniform. Another analysis was done later, and it associated 16,951 TCR beta sequences with HLA alleles at 0.05 false discovery rate. The study found most TCR sequences rare, yet found some public TCRs in many donors. About 87% or about 30% of the time was how often most TCR beta V segments were productive, according to an earlier analysis.

The CDR3 extends over 15 amino acids. Trimming removed 1 base at V and 5 bases at J, with 15 bases between. Looked up from germline, CDR1 is SGHVS and CDR2 is FQNEAQ. This PCR relied on a set of 60 Vbeta primers and 13 Jbeta primers. Only in-frame clones appear in the TCRdb table, and some are missing; sequencing was by immunoSEQ multiplex PCR. The table lists about 120,000 clones, 65% to 85% of them singletons, with 2.5% to 3.5% in the top ten. A remark on this clone: Its antigen is unidentified.

The TCR originated in a woman in her thirties or forties in good health and CMV-seropositive. Sequencing was carried out using PBMCs. This chain connects TRBV7-8 to TRBJ2-7, with a tentative D call TRBD1 (6 bases). This CDR3 is CASSLGRAGANEQYF. The CDR3 DNA reads as TGTGCCAGCAGCTTAGGACGGGCAGGGGCAAACGAGCAGTACTTC.